These T cell receptor beta chains were read from a single sample in a study of regulatory T cells in long-lasting Graves disease. TCRdb redid the calling of the multiplex PCR reads with MiXCR, one entry per CDR3 protein. This sample has around 330,000 distinct CDR3 sequences, with over 15% found just once. The material was peripheral blood mononuclear cells (PBMCs), obtained at new diagnosis, from a patient treated with antithyroid drugs. All receptors come from a female donor with Graves disease. The CDR3 runs from the conserved cysteine through the conserved F or W. The D gene is left open where the match is weak. Size values are once, few and many counts, or a class for expanded clones, and some rows have none.

TGTGCCACCAGCAGAGCCACTACCGTTTCTAGTTTGAATGAGCAGTTCTTC CATSRATTVSSLNEQFF 17 TRBV15 NA TRBJ2-1 few
TGCAGTGCAGGGCCGGGACTTAACTACAATGAGCAGTTCTTC CSAGPGLNYNEQFF 14 TRBV20-1 NA TRBJ2-1 NA
TGCGCCAGCAGCTTGGTTCTAGCGGGAGGTGGTGAGCAGTACTTC CASSLVLAGGGEQYF 15 TRBV5-1 TRBD2 TRBJ2-7 many
TGCAGCGTTGATCGGGGGAACTATGGCTACACCTTC CSVDRGNYGYTF 12 TRBV29-1 NA TRBJ1-2 many
TGTGCCAGCAGTTTACGGACTAGCGGGATCGATGAGCAGTTCTTC CASSLRTSGIDEQFF 15 TRBV28 TRBD2 TRBJ2-1 many
TGTGCCAGCAGACATCTCGGAGGGTTCTATGACGCTGAAGCTTTCTTT CASRHLGGFYDAEAFF 16 TRBV6-1 NA TRBJ1-1 many
TGTGCCTGGAGTGTGCCAGGGCGCGTATTGCAGAACACTGAAGCTTTCTTT CAWSVPGRVLQNTEAFF 17 TRBV30 NA TRBJ1-1 NA
TGTGCCAGCACCTCGAGACTAGCGATATACAATGAGCAGTTCTTC CASTSRLAIYNEQFF 15 TRBV7-2 TRBD2 TRBJ2-1 many
TGTGCCAGCAGTGATTTTACTAATCAGCAGTTCTTC CASSDFTNQQFF 12 TRBV6-1 NA TRBJ2-1 many
TGTGCCAGTAGTATAGGGCCGGAAAGGAATGAGCAGTTCTTC CASSIGPERNEQFF 14 TRBV19 NA TRBJ2-1 many
TGCGCCAGCAGCTTGGGACAGTCCGGCTCTGGAAACACCATATATTTT CASSLGQSGSGNTIYF 16 TRBV5-1 NA TRBJ1-3 few
TGTGCCAGCTTGGCGTCAGGGAAATCTGGCTACACCTTC CASLASGKSGYTF 13 TRBV12-3/TRBV12-4 NA TRBJ1-2 many
TGTGCCAGCACCCAAGGGGGGTGGGCCTACGAGCAGTACTTC CASTQGGWAYEQYF 14 TRBV28 NA TRBJ2-7 many
TGCGCCAGCAGTGAGACGGGAAGCTCCTACAATGAGCAGTTCTTC CASSETGSSYNEQFF 15 TRBV10-2 NA TRBJ2-1 few
TGTGCCAGCAGTTTAGGGTGGCAAGAGACCCAGCACTTC CASSLGWQETQHF 13 TRBV28 NA TRBJ2-5 NA
TGTGCCAGCAGCGTAGAAGAAGGCCACTATGGCTACACCTTC CASSVEEGHYGYTF 14 TRBV9 NA TRBJ1-2 many
TGTGCCAGCAGGTCCCCGGGACAGTCCTCCTACGAGCAGTACTTC CASRSPGQSSYEQYF 15 TRBV11-3 TRBD1 TRBJ2-7 many
TGTGCCTGGAGTCCTAACAGGGGGACTGAAGCTTTCTTT CAWSPNRGTEAFF 13 TRBV30 TRBD1 TRBJ1-1 many
TGTGCCACCAGCGCCACGCTAGCGGGAGTCCACGAGCAGTACTTC CATSATLAGVHEQYF 15 TRBV15 TRBD2 TRBJ2-7 many
TGTGCCAGCTCTAATGGCGTGGGTCTGAACTACGAGCAGTACTTC CASSNGVGLNYEQYF 15 TRBV12-3/TRBV12-4 NA TRBJ2-7 many
TGTGTTAAGCTTGTCCTGCCCGGGGACAGGAGATTTAGCAATCAGCCCCAGCATTTT CVKLVLPGDRRFSNQPQHF 19 TRBV7-9 TRBD1 TRBJ1-5 many
TGTGCCAGCAGCCCTAAGGAGGGGCACAGTCAGCCCCAGCATTTT CASSPKEGHSQPQHF 15 TRBV6-1 NA TRBJ1-5 many
TGTGCCAGCGGGGAGGCCAAGTATAATTCACCCCTCCACTTT CASGEAKYNSPLHF 14 TRBV11-2 NA TRBJ1-6 many
TGCGCCAGCAGCTTACCAGGGATCAATCTCGAGCAGTACTTC CASSLPGINLEQYF 14 TRBV5-1 NA TRBJ2-7 few
TGTGCCAGCAGTGAACGCGCGGCAGACTATGGCTACACCTTC CASSERAADYGYTF 14 TRBV6-1 NA TRBJ1-2 many
TGCAGTGCTAGACCTCTAGCGGGAGGGGGGACAGATACGCAGTATTTT CSARPLAGGGTDTQYF 16 TRBV20-1 TRBD2 TRBJ2-3 NA
TGCAGCGTTCGAACCGGGACGGGCTACGAGCAGTACTTC CSVRTGTGYEQYF 13 TRBV29-1 NA TRBJ2-7 many
TGTGCCAGCAGTTATAGCGGGAGTGGGGCAGAGACCCAGTACTTC CASSYSGSGAETQYF 15 TRBV28 TRBD2 TRBJ2-5 many
TGTGCCAGCAGTTTTGTACTAGCGGTTAACCAACAGTTCTTC CASSFVLAVNQQFF 14 TRBV28 TRBD2 TRBJ2-1 many
TGTGCCAGCAGTTACTCAGGAGGGCGGAAGACCCAGTACTTC CASSYSGGRKTQYF 14 TRBV6-2/TRBV6-3 NA TRBJ2-5 many
TGTGCCATCAGGAGCGCGGCCACCTACGAGCAGTACTTC CAIRSAATYEQYF 13 TRBV10-3 NA TRBJ2-7 many
TGTGCCAGCAGCTTAGCGGGACAGCTCGGGGAGCAGTACTTC CASSLAGQLGEQYF 14 TRBV7-2 TRBD1 TRBJ2-7 many
TGTGCCAGCAGTTTATCCGCGGGACTTGAGACCCAGTACTTC CASSLSAGLETQYF 14 TRBV6-5 NA TRBJ2-5 NA
TGTGCCAGCAGTTACTCTGTGGTCGGGGGAGAGACCCAGTACTTC CASSYSVVGGETQYF 15 TRBV6-2/TRBV6-3 NA TRBJ2-5 NA
TGTGCCAGCAGCTTGGCCGGGTGGACACAGAACACTGAAGCTTTCTTT CASSLAGWTQNTEAFF 16 TRBV5-1 NA TRBJ1-1 many
TGCGCCAGCAGCTTGGCTGGTCCCTGGGGTGAGCAGTTCTTC CASSLAGPWGEQFF 14 TRBV5-1 NA TRBJ2-1 few
TGTGCCAGCGGGACAGCGGGAGGCTTGAACACCGGGGAGCTGTTTTTT CASGTAGGLNTGELFF 16 TRBV28 TRBD2 TRBJ2-2 many
TGTGCCAGTAGTATGGCTAGCGGGACTCAGTACTTC CASSMASGTQYF 12 TRBV19 TRBD2 TRBJ2-7 few
TGTGCCACCACAACGCATGGTGGATATGAGCAGTTCTTC CATTTHGGYEQFF 13 TRBV24-1 NA TRBJ2-1 many
TGTGCCACCCTTGTTCCTACACTCCAGCGGAGACCCTCTGGGGCCAACGTCCTGACTTTC CATLVPTLQRRPSGANVLTF 20 TRBV2 NA TRBJ2-6 many
TGCAGTGCTAGTACCGGGTGGGGTAGGCCCCAGCATTTT CSASTGWGRPQHF 13 TRBV20-1 NA TRBJ1-5 many
TGTGCCAGCAGAACAAGGGTTGGTCAGCCCCAGCATTTT CASRTRVGQPQHF 13 TRBV6-1 NA TRBJ1-5 few
TGTGCCAGCAGCTTAGCACTCCGGGACACCGGGGAGCTGTTTTTT CASSLALRDTGELFF 15 TRBV7-9 NA TRBJ2-2 many
TGTGCCACCAGCTCAAGATCGGGGCGGACAGATACGCAGTATTTT CATSSRSGRTDTQYF 15 TRBV15 NA TRBJ2-3 few
TGTGCCAGCAGTTTTATGGGGACTGAAGCTTTCTTT CASSFMGTEAFF 12 TRBV12-3/TRBV12-4 NA TRBJ1-1 many
TGCAGTGCTTCTGGTTCGCGGGAGGGCCCGAACGCCGGGGAGCTGTTTTTT CSASGSREGPNAGELFF 17 TRBV20-1 TRBD2 TRBJ2-2 few
TGTGCCAGCAGCTACCCGGCGGCCTCCTACAATGAGCAGTTCTTC CASSYPAASYNEQFF 15 TRBV11-3 NA TRBJ2-1 many
TGTGCCAGCAGCCCTGGAACGGCGGGCAATACGTACAATGAGCAGTTCTTC CASSPGTAGNTYNEQFF 17 TRBV7-8 NA TRBJ2-1 NA
TGTGCCAGCAGCGTAGCGCCCCCAGGACCCGGGACAGGGGGGGAGACCCAGTACTTC CASSVAPPGPGTGGETQYF 19 TRBV9 TRBD1 TRBJ2-5 few
TGTGCCAGCAGCCCCCCTCGAGCGGGGCGGGGGTACAATGAGCAGTTCTTC CASSPPRAGRGYNEQFF 17 TRBV11-2 TRBD2 TRBJ2-1 many
TGTGCCAGCAGCCCGGCCCCAAGGTATGGCTACACCTTC CASSPAPRYGYTF 13 TRBV28 NA TRBJ1-2 many
TGTGCCAGCAGCTTGGGGTGGGGGCGGGAGATCGACGAGCAGTACTTC CASSLGWGREIDEQYF 16 TRBV5-5 NA TRBJ2-7 few
TGCAGTGCTAGAGATTCTAGCGGGACAAGCACAGATACGCAGTATTTT CSARDSSGTSTDTQYF 16 TRBV20-1 TRBD2 TRBJ2-3 many